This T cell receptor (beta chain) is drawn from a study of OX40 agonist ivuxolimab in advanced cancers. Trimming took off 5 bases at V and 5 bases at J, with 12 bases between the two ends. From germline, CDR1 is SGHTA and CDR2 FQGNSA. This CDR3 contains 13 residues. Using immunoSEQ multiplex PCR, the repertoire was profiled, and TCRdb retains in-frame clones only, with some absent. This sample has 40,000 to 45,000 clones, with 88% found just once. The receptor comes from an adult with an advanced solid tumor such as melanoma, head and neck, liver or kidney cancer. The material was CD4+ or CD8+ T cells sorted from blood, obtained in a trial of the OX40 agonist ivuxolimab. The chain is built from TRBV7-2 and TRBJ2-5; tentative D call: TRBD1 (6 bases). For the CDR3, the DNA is TGTGCCAGCAGCCCCAACAGGGTGGAGACCCAGTACTTC. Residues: CASSPNRVETQYF.